Each of the 4 T cell receptor beta chains below was sequenced from the same sample in a study of shared clonotypes between healthy human individuals. Sequencing used immunoSEQ multiplex PCR; TCRdb keeps in-frame clones, though not all of them. The sample lists about 2 million clones; 95% were seen once. The sample was naive CD4+ T cells sorted from blood. Subset described: CD45RA+ positively selected. The receptors stem from a man aged 18 to 29 in good health.

The chain is built from TRBV5-1 and TRBJ1-2; tentatively, D is TRBD1 (6 bases). From germline, CDR1 is SGHRS and CDR2 YFSETQ. The CDR3 sequence is 14 residues long. The V end was cut by 4 bases, the J end by 3 bases, with 13 bases between. The CDR3 DNA is TGCGCCAGCAGCAAGCAGACAGGTGACTATGGCTACACCTTC. It specifies CASSKQTGDYGYTF.

This sequence joins TRBV2 and TRBJ2-1, with D maybe TRBD1 (5 bases). The V end lost 6 bases, the J end lost 4 bases, and 7 bases lay between the germline ends. Germline V CDR1 and CDR2: SNHLY, FYNNEI. This CDR3 comprises 12 residues. The CDR3 loop reads CASRDTYNEQFF. Written as DNA, the CDR3 is TGTGCCAGCAGGGACACATACAATGAGCAGTTCTTC.

The chain recombines TRBV29-1 with TRBJ2-2, with D unresolved. Trimming cost V 7 bases and J 2 bases, with 11 bases left between them. This CDR3 has 13 residues. In germline, CDR1 is SQVTM, CDR2 ANQGSEA. CDR3 sequence reads: CSAGWENTGELFF. The CDR3 DNA follows: TGCAGCGCAGGCTGGGAAAACACCGGGGAGCTGTTTTTT.

V is TRBV7-2 and J is TRBJ2-7; 7 bases line up with TRBD1. Trimming removed 5 bases from V and 6 bases from J; junction bases left unmatched: 7. Germline-derived CDR1 and CDR2 are SGHTA and FQGNSA. This CDR3 contains 13 residues. The chain's CDR3 is CASSPRQGSEQYF. The CDR3 DNA reads as TGTGCCAGCAGCCCCCGACAGGGTTCCGAGCAGTACTTC.